What follows describes a single TCR beta chain. The antigen remains undetermined. These data come from a study of shared clonotypes between healthy human individuals. Overall study results and limits: A reduction in generation probabilities was seen for non-shared clonotypes relative to those shared by all four donors. Blood was the only sampled material, and tissue repertoires likely differ.

Per germline, CDR1 MGHDK and CDR2 SYGVNS. The V and J ends lost 8 bases and 2 bases respectively, with 6 bases between them. The CDR3 extends over 12 amino acids. Original analysis: Filtering of immunoSEQ junctional sequences could not match full-length read filtering. Clones were sequenced by immunoSEQ multiplex PCR, and TCRdb holds only the in-frame ones, with some missing. V and J calls and clone size are as listed in that table; D and trimming were resolved from the DNA. Of about 820,000 clones in the sample, 80% to 95% were seen once. Naive CD8 isolation took CD45RO-negative cells positively selected for CCR7 and excluded terminally differentiated effector memory CD45RA+ cells. Donation came from healthy HIV-negative adults that had no recent acute infections or vaccinations.

This chain joins TRBV25-1 and TRBJ2-2; D ambiguous. The sequenced material came from naive CD8+ T cells sorted from blood. The TCR sequence derives from a man aged 25 to 40 in good health. CDR3 sequence reads: CASEENTGELFF. The CDR3 nucleotides read TGTGCCAGCGAGGAAAACACCGGGGAGCTGTTTTTT.